These 20 T cell receptor beta chains were sequenced from one sample in a study of identical twins. TCRdb reprocessed the 5' RACE reads via MiXCR and lists one record per CDR3 protein. This sample has hundreds of thousands of distinct CDR3 sequences, with around 20% found just once. These same data were also listed under a study on yellow fever vaccine responses in identical twins.

The sequenced material came from CD4+ T cells sorted from blood. These receptors were taken from a woman aged 18-29 years in good health.

This clonotype was counted only a few times. J is TRBJ1-1 and V is TRBV18; D is perhaps TRBD1 (6 bases). Germline CDR1 and CDR2: KGHSH and LQKENI. The CDR3 length is 15 residues. V was pared by 0 bases and J by 1 base, with 9 bases between. CDR3 coding DNA: TGTGCCAGCTCACCACCGGTCAGGGGGAACACTGAAGCTTTCTTT. Translating it yields CASSPPVRGNTEAFF.

This clonotype turned up a few times. This rearrangement joins TRBV11-2 to TRBJ2-7; TRBD1 aligns across 8 bases. The CDR3 totals 15 residues. The V and J ends lost 5 bases and 8 bases, in that order; junction bases with no gene match: 14. Looked up from germline, CDR1 is SGHAT and CDR2 is FQNNGV. The CDR3 here is CASSPEQGATKKQYF. The DNA of the CDR3 is TGTGCCAGCAGCCCAGAGCAGGGGGCTACGAAGAAGCAGTACTTC.

This clonotype was recorded a few times. The chain carries TRBV6-1 and TRBJ1-4; TRBD1 is a possible D gene (6 bases). Trimming took off 2 bases at V and 0 bases at J, with 10 bases between the two ends. CDR3 length: 16 amino acids. Germline V CDR1 and CDR2: MNHNS, SASEGT. The CDR3 sequence is CASSESGAATNEKLFF. The DNA for the CDR3 is TGTGCCAGCAGTGAATCAGGGGCTGCAACTAATGAAAAACTGTTTTTT.

This clonotype was found a few times. Relative to the germline gene, one junction end is altered; a read error may explain this. The rearrangement uses TRBV5-1 and TRBJ2-2, with TRBD1 matching over 9 bases. In germline, CDR1 is SGHRS, CDR2 YFSETQ. The CDR3 covers 17 residues. The CDR3 loop reads CASSPGGTGRSTGELLF. CDR3 bases: TGCGCCAGCAGCCCGGGCGGGACAGGGCGGAGTACCGGGGAGCTGTTGTTT. The full variable domain, rest sourced from reference TRBV5-1 and TRBJ2-2, is KAGVTQTPRYLIKTRGQQVTLSCSPISGHRSVSWYQQTPGQGLQFLFEYFSETQRNKGNFPGRFSGRQFSNSRSEMNVSTLELGDSALYLCASSPGGTGRSTGELLFGEGSRLTVL.

This chain joins TRBV3-1 and TRBJ1-3; D is perhaps TRBD1 (5 bases). This CDR3 is 15 amino acids long. V lost 8 bases and J lost 0, with 14 bases in between. Germline CDR1 is LGHDT and CDR2 is YNNKEL (reference sequence). The CDR3 reads CASSPGTFSGNTIYF. CDR3 coding DNA: TGTGCCAGCTCCCCCGGGACGTTCTCTGGAAACACCATATATTTT.

This chain uses TRBV15 with TRBJ2-1; 7 bases are shared with TRBD1. Per the germline V gene, CDR1 is LNHNV and CDR2 is YYDKDF (reference sequence). Trimming at V came to 7 bases and at J to 3 bases, leaving 15 bases not matched to a gene. This CDR3 region has 17 residues. The CDR3 sequence is CATNIAQRGGRYNEQFF. In nucleotides, the CDR3 is TGTGCCACCAACATTGCGCAACGAGGGGGCCGCTACAATGAGCAGTTCTTC.

In its sample, this clonotype was seen many times. The chain uses TRBV7-9 and TRBJ2-1; 7 bases are shared with TRBD2. This CDR3 has 16 amino acids. The germline V gene encodes CDR1 SEHNR and CDR2 FQNEAQ (reference sequence). V dropped 2 bases and J dropped 1; count of bases not matched to a gene: 5. CDR3 coding DNA: TGTGCCAGCAGCTTAAAGGCGGGAGTATCCTACAATGAGCAGTTCTTC. Protein product: CASSLKAGVSYNEQFF.

This clonotype was recorded a few times. J is TRBJ2-1 and V is TRBV14, with unresolved D. V was pared by 4 bases and J by 0 bases, with 10 bases between. The V gene's germline CDR1 is SGHDN and CDR2 FVKESK. This CDR3 spans 15 amino acids. For the CDR3, the DNA is TGTGCCAGCAGCCGATTCGCGATCTCCTACAATGAGCAGTTCTTC. This gives the protein CASSRFAISYNEQFF.

This clonotype was observed a handful of times. The rearrangement joins TRBV29-1 to TRBJ2-5, with D unclear. Germline CDR1 and CDR2: SQVTM and ANQGSEA. V lost 5 bases and J 7 bases, leaving 2 bases between the germline ends. This CDR3 has 8 amino acids. The CDR3 reads CSVRTQYF. Here the CDR3 DNA reads TGCAGCGTTCGGACCCAGTACTTC.

In DNA form, the CDR3 reads TGCGCCAGCAGTGGAACAGCAGGTCGGGAGACCCAGTACTTC. It specifies CASSGTAGRETQYF. The chain links TRBV10-1 to TRBJ2-5; D ambiguous. The CDR3 is 14 amino acids. V lost 4 bases and J lost 5, with 14 bases in between. In germline, CDR1 is WNHNN, CDR2 SYGVQD (reference sequence).

This chain links TRBV12-5 with TRBJ1-5; weak D call: TRBD1 (6 bases). CDR3 size: 13 residues. V dropped 6 bases and J dropped 6 bases, with 12 bases sitting between them. CDR1 and CDR2 (germline): LGHNT, FRNRAP. Here the CDR3 DNA reads TGTGCTAGTGGCCTTACAGGGTTTCAGCCCCAGCATTTT. Translated, it gives CASGLTGFQPQHF.

The rearrangement joins TRBV24-1 to TRBJ2-6, with D unclear. V gave up 3 bases and J gave up 2 bases, with 7 bases separating them. The CDR3 length is 15 residues. Germline V gives CDR1 KGHDR, CDR2 SFDVKD. CDR3 bases: TGTGCCACCAGTGATACGCAGGCTGGGGCCAACGTCCTGACTTTC. Protein: CATSDTQAGANVLTF.

The J gene is TRBJ2-7, the V gene TRBV29-1, with 7 bases matching TRBD1. V was pared by 1 base and J by 12 bases, with 6 bases of the junction left unmatched. CDR1 SQVTM and CDR2 ANQGSEA come from the germline V gene. This CDR3 has 11 amino acids. This chain's CDR3 is CSVEVNRGLYF. The DNA of the CDR3 is TGCAGCGTTGAAGTTAACAGGGGATTGTACTTC.

This clonotype was counted between two and nine times. V gene TRBV12-3 or TRBV12-4 combines with J gene TRBJ2-1; D remains ambiguous. V was pared by 7 bases and J by 5 bases, with 12 bases between. This CDR3 region has 13 residues. In DNA, the CDR3 is TGTGCCAGCATCAGACTGGACGACAATGAGCAGTTCTTC. Protein product: CASIRLDDNEQFF.

This clonotype appeared a few times. The J gene is TRBJ2-2, the V gene TRBV20-1; tentatively, D is TRBD1 (5 bases). Germline loops: CDR1 DFQATT, CDR2 SNEGSKA (reference sequence). The CDR3 loop spans 13 amino acids. Trimming removed 0 bases at V and 8 bases at J, with 10 bases between. CDR3 coding DNA: TGCAGTGCTAGAGATCAGGGATCAGGGGAGCTGTTTTTT. Its translation: CSARDQGSGELFF.

This clonotype was observed a handful of times. The chain links TRBV7-9 to TRBJ2-1, with 13 bases that match TRBD2. The CDR3 extends over 17 amino acids. Trimming removed 3 bases from V and 4 bases from J; junction bases left unmatched: 6. From germline, CDR1 is SEHNR and CDR2 FQNEAQ (reference sequence). DNA for the CDR3: TGTGCCAGCAGCTTCCCCAGGACTAGCGGGGGATACAATGAGCAGTTCTTC. It encodes CASSFPRTSGGYNEQFF.

The chain is built from TRBV7-9 and TRBJ1-4; TRBD1 agrees at 9 bases. This CDR3 contains 15 residues. V lost 5 bases, J lost 8 bases, and 9 bases stayed unmatched. Germline lookup yields CDR1 SEHNR and CDR2 FQNEAQ (reference sequence). The CDR3 region has the DNA TGTGCCAGCAGCCCACAGGGGGCCCGTGGAGAAAAACTGTTTTTT. It specifies CASSPQGARGEKLFF. The full variable domain, with the rest looked up from reference TRBV7-9 and TRBJ1-4, is DTGVSQNPRHKITKRGQNVTFRCDPISEHNRLYWYRQTLGQGPEFLTYFQNEAQLEKSRLLSDRFSAERPKGSFSTLEIQRTEQGDSAMYLCASSPQGARGEKLFFGSGTQLSVL.

The J gene is TRBJ2-3, the V gene TRBV4-1; D not resolved. CDR1 and CDR2 (germline): MGHRA, YSYEKL. V shed 4 bases and J shed 3 bases, with 14 bases lying between them. The CDR3 extends over 15 amino acids. CDR3 coding DNA: TGCGCCAGCAGCCCTCCCGGGCCCCAAACAGATACGCAGTATTTT. Translated, it gives CASSPPGPQTDTQYF.

This clonotype was recorded a few times. DNA of the CDR3: TGTGCCAGCAGTCCCAATCCAAGGGTAGCGGGAGCCTACAATGAGCAGTTCTTC. Translated: CASSPNPRVAGAYNEQFF. This sequence joins TRBV12-3 or TRBV12-4 and TRBJ2-1; 9 bases fit TRBD2. V lost 5 bases, J lost 2 bases, and 13 bases stayed unmatched. The CDR3 is made up of 18 amino acids.

The chain joins TRBV12-3 or TRBV12-4 to TRBJ1-6; no definite D call. Between the trimmed V and J ends, which lost 2 bases and 0 bases, there was a span of 14 bases. This CDR3 is built from 18 residues. CDR3 loop: CASSLWVRSSSYNSPLHF. The CDR3 DNA is TGTGCCAGCAGTTTATGGGTACGCTCCAGCTCCTATAATTCACCCCTCCACTTT.